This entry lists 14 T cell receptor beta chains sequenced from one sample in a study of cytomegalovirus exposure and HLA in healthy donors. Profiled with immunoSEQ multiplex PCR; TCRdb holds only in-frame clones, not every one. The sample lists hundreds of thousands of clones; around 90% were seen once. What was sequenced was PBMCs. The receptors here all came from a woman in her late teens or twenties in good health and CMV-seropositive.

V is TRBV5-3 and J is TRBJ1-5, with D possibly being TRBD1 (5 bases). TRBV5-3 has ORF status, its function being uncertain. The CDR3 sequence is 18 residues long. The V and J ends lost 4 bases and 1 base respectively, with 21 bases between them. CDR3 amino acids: CARSQTRRAVWSNQPQHF. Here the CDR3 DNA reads TGTGCCAGAAGCCAAACACGCAGGGCAGTCTGGAGCAATCAGCCCCAGCATTTT.

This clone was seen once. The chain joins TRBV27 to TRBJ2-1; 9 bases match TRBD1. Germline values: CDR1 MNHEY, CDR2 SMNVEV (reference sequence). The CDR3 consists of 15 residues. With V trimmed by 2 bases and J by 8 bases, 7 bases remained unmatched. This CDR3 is CASSLRDRVYDEQFF. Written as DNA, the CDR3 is TGTGCCAGCAGTTTACGGGACAGGGTGTATGATGAGCAGTTCTTC.

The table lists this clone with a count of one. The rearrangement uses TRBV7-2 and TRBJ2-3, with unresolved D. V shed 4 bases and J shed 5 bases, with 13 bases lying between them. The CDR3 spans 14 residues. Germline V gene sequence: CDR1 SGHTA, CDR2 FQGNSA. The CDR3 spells CASSSRVVVDTQYF. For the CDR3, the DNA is TGTGCCAGCAGCTCCCGGGTCGTTGTAGATACGCAGTATTTT.

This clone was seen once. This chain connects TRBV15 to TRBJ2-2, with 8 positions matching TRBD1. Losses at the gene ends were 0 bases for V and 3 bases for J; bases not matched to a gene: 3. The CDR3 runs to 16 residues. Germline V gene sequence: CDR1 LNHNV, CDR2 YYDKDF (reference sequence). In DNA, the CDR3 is TGTGCCACCAGCAGAGATCAGGGGGCTCACACCGGGGAGCTGTTTTTT. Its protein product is CATSRDQGAHTGELFF.

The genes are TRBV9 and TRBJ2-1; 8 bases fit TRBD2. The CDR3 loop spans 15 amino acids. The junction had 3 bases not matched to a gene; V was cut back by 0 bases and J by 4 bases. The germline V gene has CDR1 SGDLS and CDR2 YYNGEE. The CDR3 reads CASSVGAGAYNEQFF. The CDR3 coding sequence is TGTGCCAGCAGCGTAGGAGCGGGAGCTTACAATGAGCAGTTCTTC.

CDR3 loop: CATRAGGTNYGYTF. The CDR3 DNA follows: TGTGCCACTAGGGCCGGAGGGACTAACTATGGCTACACCTTC. The chain couples TRBV19 to TRBJ1-2, with D hard to call. Germline CDR1 and CDR2: LNHDA and SQIVND (reference sequence). Trimming removed 10 bases from V and 0 bases from J, with 15 bases in between. The CDR3 is 14 amino acids.

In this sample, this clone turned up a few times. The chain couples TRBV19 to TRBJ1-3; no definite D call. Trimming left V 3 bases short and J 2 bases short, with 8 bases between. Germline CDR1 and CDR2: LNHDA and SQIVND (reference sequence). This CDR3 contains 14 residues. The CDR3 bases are TGTGCCAGTAGTATCGAGAGTACTGGAAACACCATATATTTT. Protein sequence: CASSIESTGNTIYF.

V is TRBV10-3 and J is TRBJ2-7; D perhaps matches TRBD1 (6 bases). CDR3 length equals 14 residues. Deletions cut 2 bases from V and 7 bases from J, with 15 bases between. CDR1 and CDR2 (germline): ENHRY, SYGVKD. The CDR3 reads CAISEPTQGSEQYF. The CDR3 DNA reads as TGTGCCATCAGTGAGCCTACTCAGGGGTCAGAGCAGTACTTC.

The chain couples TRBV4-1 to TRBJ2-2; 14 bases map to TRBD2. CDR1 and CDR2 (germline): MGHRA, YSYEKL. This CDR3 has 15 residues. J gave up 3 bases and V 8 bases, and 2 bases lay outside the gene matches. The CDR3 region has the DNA TGCGCCAGCTCGGGACTAGCGGGAGACACCGGGGAGCTGTTTTTT. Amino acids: CASSGLAGDTGELFF.

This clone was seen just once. CDR3 in DNA: TGTGCCTGGAGCGTGACAGGGGTCGGCGAGCAGTACTTC. Translating it yields CAWSVTGVGEQYF. The J gene is TRBJ2-7, the V gene TRBV30; 8 bases map to TRBD1. This CDR3 region has 13 residues. The V and J ends lost 3 bases and 6 bases, in that order; junction bases with no gene match: 7. Germline CDR1 is GTSNPN and CDR2 is SVGIG (reference sequence). The complete variable domain, with remaining parts taken from reference TRBV30 and TRBJ2-7, reads SQTIHQWPATLVQPVGSPLSLECTVEGTSNPNLYWYRQAAGRGLQLLFYSVGIGQISSEVPQNLSASRPQDRQFILSSKKLLLSDSGFYLCAWSVTGVGEQYFGPGTRLTVT.

The chain's CDR3 is CASNGGVSYGYTF. DNA for the CDR3: TGTGCCTCGAACGGGGGGGTGAGCTATGGCTACACCTTC. This chain links TRBV9 with TRBJ1-2; D is possibly TRBD1 (5 bases). The germline V gene encodes CDR1 SGDLS and CDR2 YYNGEE. V was shortened by 10 bases and J by 4 bases, with 17 bases between the two germline ends. The CDR3 totals 13 residues.

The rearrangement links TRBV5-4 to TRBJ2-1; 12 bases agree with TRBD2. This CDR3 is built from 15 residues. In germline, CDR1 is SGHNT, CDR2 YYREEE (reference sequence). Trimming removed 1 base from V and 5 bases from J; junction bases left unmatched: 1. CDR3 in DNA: TGTGCCAGCAGCTTGACTAGCGGGAGGCACAATGAGCAGTTCTTC. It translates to CASSLTSGRHNEQFF. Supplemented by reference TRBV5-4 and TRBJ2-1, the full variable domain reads ETGVTQSPTHLIKTRGQQVTLRCSSQSGHNTVSWYQQALGQGPQFIFQYYREEENGRGNFPPRFSGLQFPNYSSELNVNALELDDSALYLCASSLTSGRHNEQFFGPGTRLTVL.

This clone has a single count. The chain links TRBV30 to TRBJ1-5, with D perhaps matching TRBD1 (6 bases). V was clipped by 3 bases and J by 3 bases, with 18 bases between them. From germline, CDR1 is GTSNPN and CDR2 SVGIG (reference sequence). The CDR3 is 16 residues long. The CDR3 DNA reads TGTGCCTGGAGCCCAAGGGGGGGAGCGTTCAATCAGCCCCAGCATTTT. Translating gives CAWSPRGGAFNQPQHF.

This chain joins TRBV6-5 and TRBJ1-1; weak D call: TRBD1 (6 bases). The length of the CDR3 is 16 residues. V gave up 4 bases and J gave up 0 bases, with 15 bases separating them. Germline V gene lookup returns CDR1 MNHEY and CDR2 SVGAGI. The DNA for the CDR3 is TGTGCCAGCAGTTCGAGACAGGCGCGAGTGAACACTGAAGCTTTCTTT. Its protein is CASSSRQARVNTEAFF.